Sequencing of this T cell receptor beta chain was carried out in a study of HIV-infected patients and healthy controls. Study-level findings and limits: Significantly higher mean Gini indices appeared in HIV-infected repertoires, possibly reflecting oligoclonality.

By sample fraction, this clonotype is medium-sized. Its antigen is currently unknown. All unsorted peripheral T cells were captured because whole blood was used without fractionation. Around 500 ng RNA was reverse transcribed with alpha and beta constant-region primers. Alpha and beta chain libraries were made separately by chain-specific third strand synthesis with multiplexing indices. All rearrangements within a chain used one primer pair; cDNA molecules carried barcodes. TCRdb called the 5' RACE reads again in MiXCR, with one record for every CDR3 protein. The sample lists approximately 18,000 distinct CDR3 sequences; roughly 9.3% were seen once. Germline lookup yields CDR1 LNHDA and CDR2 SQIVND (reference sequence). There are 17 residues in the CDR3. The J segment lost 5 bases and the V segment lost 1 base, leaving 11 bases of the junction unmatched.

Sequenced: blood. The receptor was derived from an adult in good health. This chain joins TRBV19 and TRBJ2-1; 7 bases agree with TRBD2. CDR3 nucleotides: TGTGCCAGTAGTATAGTCGGCTCAGCGGGGATAAACAATGAGCAGTTCTTC. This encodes CASSIVGSAGINNEQFF.